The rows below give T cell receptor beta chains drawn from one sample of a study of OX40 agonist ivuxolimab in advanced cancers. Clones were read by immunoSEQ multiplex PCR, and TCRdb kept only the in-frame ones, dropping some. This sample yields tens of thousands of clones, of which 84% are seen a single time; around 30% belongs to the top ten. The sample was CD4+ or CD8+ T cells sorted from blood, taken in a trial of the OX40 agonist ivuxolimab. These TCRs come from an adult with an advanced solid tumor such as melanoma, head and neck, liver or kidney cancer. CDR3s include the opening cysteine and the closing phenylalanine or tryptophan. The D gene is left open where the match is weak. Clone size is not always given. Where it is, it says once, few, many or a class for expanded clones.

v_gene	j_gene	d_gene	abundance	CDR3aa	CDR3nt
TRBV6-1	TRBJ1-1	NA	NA	CASSEANRAVSEAFF	TGTGCCAGCAGTGAAGCTAACAGGGCGGTGTCTGAAGCTTTCTTT
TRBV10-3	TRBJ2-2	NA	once	CAISESADTGELFF	TGTGCCATCAGTGAGTCTGCGGACACCGGGGAGCTGTTTTTT
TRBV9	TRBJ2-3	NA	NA	CASSIRGNTDTQYF	TGTGCCAGCAGCATTAGGGGTAACACAGATACGCAGTATTTT
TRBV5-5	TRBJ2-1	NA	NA	CASSPGSEVGNEQFF	TGTGCCAGCAGCCCCGGGTCGGAGGTAGGGAATGAGCAGTTCTTC
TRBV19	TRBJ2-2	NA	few	CASSIQRMNTGELFF	TGTGCCAGTAGTATACAGCGGATGAACACCGGGGAGCTGTTTTTT
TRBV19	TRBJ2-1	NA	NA	CASRRGRGSYNEQFF	TGTGCCAGTAGACGCGGACGCGGCAGCTACAATGAGCAGTTCTTC
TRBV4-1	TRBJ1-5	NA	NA	CASSQGTGHQPQHF	TGCGCCAGCAGCCAAGGAACAGGGCATCAGCCCCAGCATTTT
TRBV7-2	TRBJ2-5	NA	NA	CASSSLLRGGRETQYF	TGTGCCAGCAGCTCCCTTTTAAGGGGGGGTCGAGAGACCCAGTACTTC
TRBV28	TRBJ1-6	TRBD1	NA	CASSLETGGGSPLHF	TGTGCCAGCAGTTTAGAGACAGGGGGTGGATCACCCCTCCACTTT
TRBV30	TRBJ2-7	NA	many	CAWSSSYEQYF	TGTGCCTGGAGCAGCTCCTACGAGCAGTACTTC
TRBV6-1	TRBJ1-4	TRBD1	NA	CASRRIQGGNEKLFF	TGTGCCAGCAGAAGAATTCAGGGGGGTAATGAAAAACTGTTTTTT
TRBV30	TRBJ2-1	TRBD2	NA	CAWSVRLAAGEQFF	TGTGCCTGGAGTGTACGGCTAGCGGCTGGGGAGCAGTTCTTC
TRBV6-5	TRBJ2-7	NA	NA	CASSEAVYEQYF	TGCGCCAGCAGTGAGGCCGTATACGAGCAGTACTTC
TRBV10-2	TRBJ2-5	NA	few	CASRDKGVRETQYF	TGCGCCAGCAGGGACAAAGGGGTGAGGGAGACCCAGTACTTC
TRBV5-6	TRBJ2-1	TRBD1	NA	CASSFLTGDYNEQFF	TGTGCCAGCAGCTTCCTCACAGGGGACTACAATGAGCAGTTCTTC
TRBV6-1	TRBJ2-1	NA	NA	CASSEYRYNEQFF	TGTGCCAGCAGTGAATACAGATACAATGAGCAGTTCTTC
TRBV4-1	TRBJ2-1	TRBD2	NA	CASSLYRAGLAGDNEQFF	TGCGCCAGCAGCCTCTATAGGGCCGGACTAGCGGGGGACAATGAGCAGTTCTTC
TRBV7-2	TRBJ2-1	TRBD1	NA	CASSLGSGTGNNEQFF	TGTGCCAGCAGCTTAGGGTCCGGGACAGGGAACAATGAGCAGTTCTTC
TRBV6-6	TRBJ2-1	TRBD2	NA	CASSSSSGSGNEQFF	TGTGCCAGCAGTTCATCTAGCGGGTCAGGCAATGAGCAGTTCTTC
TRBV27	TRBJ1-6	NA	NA	CATPRAGPLNSPLHF	TGTGCCACCCCTCGGGCAGGGCCGTTAAATTCACCCCTCCACTTT
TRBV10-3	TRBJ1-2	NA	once	CAISDQGLGGYTF	TGTGCCATCAGTGATCAGGGGCTCGGTGGCTACACCTTC
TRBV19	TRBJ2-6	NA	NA	CATKGRPGANVLTF	TGTGCCACCAAGGGACGTCCTGGGGCCAACGTCCTGACTTTC
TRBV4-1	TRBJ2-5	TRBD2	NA	CASSQGAGGFQETQYF	TGCGCCAGCAGCCAAGGGGCGGGAGGTTTTCAGGAGACCCAGTACTTC
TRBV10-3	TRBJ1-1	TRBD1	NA	CAISESTTGGGSEAFF	TGTGCCATCAGTGAGTCAACGACAGGGGGCGGAAGTGAAGCTTTCTTT
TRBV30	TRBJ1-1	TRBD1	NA	CTWSPSRTGEAFF	TGTACCTGGAGTCCCTCCAGGACAGGGGAAGCTTTCTTT
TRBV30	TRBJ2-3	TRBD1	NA	CAWSLIGTGGVDTQYF	TGTGCCTGGAGTTTAATTGGGACAGGGGGCGTGGATACGCAGTATTTT
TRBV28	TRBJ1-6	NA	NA	CASSKQYQNSPLHF	TGTGCCAGCAGCAAACAGTACCAAAATTCACCCCTCCACTTT
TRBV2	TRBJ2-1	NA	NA	CASSEPSRSRNEQFF	TGTGCCAGCAGTGAACCGTCCCGGAGTAGGAATGAGCAGTTCTTC
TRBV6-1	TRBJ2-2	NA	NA	CASSVVSEGELFF	TGTGCCAGCAGTGTCGTTTCTGAGGGGGAGCTGTTTTTT
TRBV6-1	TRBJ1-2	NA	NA	CASIYSQGHGYTF	TGTGCCAGCATCTACAGCCAGGGTCACGGCTACACCTTC
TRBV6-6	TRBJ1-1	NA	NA	CASSAIRAEAFF	TGTGCCAGCAGTGCCATAAGGGCTGAAGCTTTCTTT
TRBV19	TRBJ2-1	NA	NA	CASSTGTDNNEQFF	TGTGCCAGTAGTACCGGGACGGATAACAATGAGCAGTTCTTC
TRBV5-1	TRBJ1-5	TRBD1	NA	CASSLEPRDRGLQPQHF	TGCGCCAGCAGCTTGGAACCCCGGGACAGGGGGTTACAGCCCCAGCATTTT
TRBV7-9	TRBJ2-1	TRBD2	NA	CASSLLGGGYNEQFF	TGTGCCAGCAGCTTACTCGGCGGGGGGTACAATGAGCAGTTCTTC
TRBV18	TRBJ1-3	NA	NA	CASSPQTGLSGNTIYF	TGTGCCAGCTCACCACAAACAGGACTCTCTGGAAACACCATATATTTT
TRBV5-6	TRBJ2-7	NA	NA	CASSLAGVLSYEQYF	TGTGCCAGCAGCTTGGCGGGGGTGTTATCCTACGAGCAGTACTTC
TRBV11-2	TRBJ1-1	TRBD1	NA	CASSPLDRGWTEAFF	TGTGCCAGCAGCCCCCTGGACAGGGGATGGACTGAAGCTTTCTTT
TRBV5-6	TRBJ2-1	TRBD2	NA	CASSSIAGHTNEQFF	TGTGCCAGCAGCTCGATAGCGGGACATACCAATGAGCAGTTCTTC
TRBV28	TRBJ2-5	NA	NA	CAGGPNRAGGETQYF	TGTGCCGGAGGCCCCAACAGGGCTGGAGGGGAGACCCAGTACTTC
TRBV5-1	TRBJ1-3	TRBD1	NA	CASSPQGAYGNTIYF	TGCGCCAGCAGCCCACAGGGGGCATACGGAAACACCATATATTTT
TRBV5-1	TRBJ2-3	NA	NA	CASRPGGMADTQYF	TGCGCCAGCCGACCTGGCGGGATGGCAGATACGCAGTATTTT
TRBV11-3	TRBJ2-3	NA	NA	CASSAGTTDTQYF	TGTGCCAGCAGCGCTGGGACCACAGATACGCAGTATTTT
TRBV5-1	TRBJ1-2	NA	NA	CASSLDSSYAPGYTF	TGCGCCAGCAGCTTGGATAGCTCCTATGCCCCTGGCTACACCTTC
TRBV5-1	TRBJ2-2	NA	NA	CASSFGIAGELFF	TGCGCCAGCAGCTTTGGGATTGCCGGGGAGCTGTTTTTT
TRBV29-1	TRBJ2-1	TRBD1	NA	CSVLRSGTEILNEQFF	TGCAGCGTGCTTCGATCGGGGACAGAAATTTTGAATGAGCAGTTCTTC
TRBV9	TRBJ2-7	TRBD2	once	CASSPLAGSSYEQYF	TGTGCCAGCAGCCCTCTAGCGGGGAGCTCCTACGAGCAGTACTTC